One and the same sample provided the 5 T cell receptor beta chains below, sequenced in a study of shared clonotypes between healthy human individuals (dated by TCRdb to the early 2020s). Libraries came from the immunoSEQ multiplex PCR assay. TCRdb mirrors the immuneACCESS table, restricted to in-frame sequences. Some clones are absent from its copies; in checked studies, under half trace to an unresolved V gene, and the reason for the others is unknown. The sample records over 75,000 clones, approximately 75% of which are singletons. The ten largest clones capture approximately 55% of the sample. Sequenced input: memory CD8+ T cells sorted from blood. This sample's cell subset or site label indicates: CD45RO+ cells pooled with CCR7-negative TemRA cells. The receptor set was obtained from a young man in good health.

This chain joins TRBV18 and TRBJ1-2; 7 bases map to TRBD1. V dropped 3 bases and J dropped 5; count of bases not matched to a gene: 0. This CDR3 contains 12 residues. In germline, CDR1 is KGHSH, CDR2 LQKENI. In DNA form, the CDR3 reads TGTGCCAGCTCACCGGGACAGTATGGCTACACCTTC. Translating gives CASSPGQYGYTF.

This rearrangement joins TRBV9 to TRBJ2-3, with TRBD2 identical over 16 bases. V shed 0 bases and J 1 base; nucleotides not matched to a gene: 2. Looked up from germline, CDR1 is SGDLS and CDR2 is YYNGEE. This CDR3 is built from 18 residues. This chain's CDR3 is CASSVAGTSGGGTDTQYF. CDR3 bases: TGTGCCAGCAGCGTAGCCGGGACTAGCGGGGGGGGCACAGATACGCAGTATTTT. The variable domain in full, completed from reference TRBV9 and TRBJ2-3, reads DSGVTQTPKHLITATGQRVTLRCSPRSGDLSVYWYQQSLDQGLQFLIQYYNGEERAKGNILERFSAQQFPDLHSELNLSSLELGDSALYFCASSVAGTSGGGTDTQYFGPGTRLTVL.

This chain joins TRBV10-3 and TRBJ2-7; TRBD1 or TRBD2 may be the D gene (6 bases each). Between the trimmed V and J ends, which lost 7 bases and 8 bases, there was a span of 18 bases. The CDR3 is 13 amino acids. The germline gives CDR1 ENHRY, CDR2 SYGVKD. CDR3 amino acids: CAIMGGRADKQYF. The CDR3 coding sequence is TGTGCCATCATGGGGGGCCGTGCGGACAAGCAGTACTTC.

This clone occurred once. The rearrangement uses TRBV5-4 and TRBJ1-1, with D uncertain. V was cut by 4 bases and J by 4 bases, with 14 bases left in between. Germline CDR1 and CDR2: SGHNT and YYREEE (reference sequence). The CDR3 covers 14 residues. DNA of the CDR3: TGTGCCAGCAGCATAGAGGGCTTGGGCACTGAAGCTTTCTTT. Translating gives CASSIEGLGTEAFF.

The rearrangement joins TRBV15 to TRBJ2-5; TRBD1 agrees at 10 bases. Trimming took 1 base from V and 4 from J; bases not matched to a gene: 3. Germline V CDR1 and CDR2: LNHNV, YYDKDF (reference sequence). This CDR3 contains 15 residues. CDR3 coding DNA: TGTGCCACCAGCAGAGCGACAGGGGGCGGAGAGACCCAGTACTTC. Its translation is CATSRATGGGETQYF.